This T cell receptor (beta chain) was sequenced for a study of blood T cell repertoires in COVID-19. Study as a whole: The United States, Italy and Spain supplied acute and convalescent COVID-19 samples. T cells, B-cell-depleted T cells, or PBMCs supplied cDNA or gDNA.

This clone turned up a few times. Germline lookup yields CDR1 SEHNR and CDR2 FQNEAQ (reference sequence). The CDR3 covers 14 residues. V shed 1 base and J shed 0 bases, with 7 bases lying between them. As originally analysed: Amplification of reference gene primers provided the estimated nucleated cell counts. TCRdb's table, derived via immunoSEQ multiplex PCR, lists solely in-frame clones and lacks some. V and J calls and clone size are as listed in that table; D and trimming were resolved from the DNA. Of approximately 50,000 clones detected, 90% appear once; the ten largest clones hold around 3.6%.

Material for sequencing was peripheral blood. This sequence originates from a human donor in a cohort sampled during active COVID-19. The genes are TRBV7-9 and TRBJ2-7; D ambiguous. CDR3 DNA sequence: TGTGCCAGCAGCTTAGATGGCCTCTCCTACGAGCAGTACTTC. As protein: CASSLDGLSYEQYF.